These 22 T cell receptor beta chains came from one sample sequenced in a study of blood T cell repertoires in COVID-19. The assay was immunoSEQ multiplex PCR, and TCRdb's table has in-frame clones only and misses some. In the table there are hundreds of thousands of clones, roughly 90% of which are singletons. Sample: peripheral blood. The receptors were sampled from a woman aged 40 to 49 who had recovered from COVID-19.

The chain uses TRBV28 and TRBJ2-2; 8 bases are a match to TRBD1. The CDR3 has 17 amino acids. V dropped 9 bases and J dropped 7; count of bases not matched to a gene: 19. Germline-derived CDR1 and CDR2 are MDHEN and SYDVKM. The CDR3 region has the DNA TGTGCCAGGAAGCCAGATCAGGGACAGGTTAATTTCGGGGAGCTGTTTTTT. Its protein product is CARKPDQGQVNFGELFF. The full variable domain, completed using reference TRBV28 and TRBJ2-2, is DVKVTQSSRYLVKRTGEKVFLECVQDMDHENMFWYRQDPGLGLRLIYFSYDVKMKEKGDIPEGYSVSREKKERFSLILESASTNQTSMYLCARKPDQGQVNFGELFFGEGSRLTVL.

The V gene is TRBV4-2, the J gene TRBJ1-2, with 7 nucleotides matching TRBD1. J lost 4 bases, V lost 1 base, and 6 bases had no gene match. The CDR3 extends over 15 amino acids. Looked up from germline, CDR1 is LGHNA and CDR2 is YNFKEQ. Written as DNA, the CDR3 is TGTGCCAGCAGCCAAGCTAGACAGGGCCTCTATGGCTACACCTTC. Protein: CASSQARQGLYGYTF.

This chain joins TRBV10-3 and TRBJ1-2; a possible D gene is TRBD1 (5 bases). The V gene's germline CDR1 is ENHRY and CDR2 SYGVKD. The V end was cut by 6 bases, the J end by 6 bases, with 14 bases between. The CDR3 has 13 residues. Written as DNA, the CDR3 is TGTGCCATCAGGGTGACAGTATCCGATGGCTACACCTTC. Encoded protein: CAIRVTVSDGYTF.

The chain is built from TRBV2 and TRBJ2-5, with 8 bases matching TRBD1. Trimming at V came to 8 bases and at J to 7 bases, leaving 9 bases not matched to a gene. Germline V gene data show CDR1 as SNHLY and CDR2 as FYNNEI. This CDR3 region has 13 residues. The CDR3 sequence is CASFRQGRGTQYF. The CDR3 bases are TGTGCCAGCTTCCGACAGGGGCGAGGGACCCAGTACTTC.

This clone was seen once. V and J are TRBV7-2 and TRBJ2-1, with 7 positions matching TRBD1. Germline loops: CDR1 SGHTA, CDR2 FQGNSA. There are 15 residues in the CDR3. With V trimmed by 5 bases and J by 0 bases, 4 bases remained unmatched. The CDR3 coding sequence is TGTGCCAGCAGCACACGGGACAGCTCCTACAATGAGCAGTTCTTC. Encoded protein: CASSTRDSSYNEQFF.

Note on this clone: At one end, the junction sequence differs from germline, possibly due to a read error. The chain combines TRBV7-7 with TRBJ2-7; 8 bases match TRBD1. Germline lookup yields CDR1 SSHAT and CDR2 FNYEAQ (reference sequence). CDR3 length: 12 amino acids. Here the CDR3 reads CASSPTGDEQYF. The CDR3 DNA reads as TGTGCTAGCAGCCCGACAGGGGACGAGCAGTACTTC.

The J gene is TRBJ1-1, the V gene TRBV9; 8 bases match TRBD1. This CDR3 has 15 residues. V shed 0 bases, J shed 6 bases, and the junction held 7 bases outside the gene matches. Germline CDR1 is SGDLS and CDR2 is YYNGEE. CDR3 in DNA: TGTGCCAGCAGCGTAGGGACAGGGTTTAGCCCTGAAGCTTTCTTT. This translates into CASSVGTGFSPEAFF.

The V call is TRBV15, the J call TRBJ2-3; maybe TRBD1 (6 bases). The CDR3 sequence is 17 residues long. CDR1 is LNHNV and CDR2 is YYDKDF in the germline V gene (reference sequence). V was clipped by 1 base and J by 1 base, with 15 bases between them. CDR3 coding DNA: TGTGCCACCAGCAGAGCGGATCGCAGGGGTGGCACAGATACGCAGTATTTT. Protein sequence: CATSRADRRGGTDTQYF. The full variable domain, rest sourced from reference TRBV15 and TRBJ2-3, is DAMVIQNPRYQVTQFGKPVTLSCSQTLNHNVMYWYQQKSSQAPKLLFHYYDKDFNNEADTPDNFQSRRPNTSFCFLDIRSPGLGDTAMYLCATSRADRRGGTDTQYFGPGTRLTVL.

J is TRBJ2-7 and V is TRBV4-3, with 7 positions matching TRBD2. J lost 2 bases, V lost 0 bases, and 4 bases had no gene match. The CDR3 runs to 15 residues. Germline assignment: CDR1 LGHNA and CDR2 YSLEER. The CDR3 is CASSQEAGPAYEQYF. The CDR3 DNA reads TGCGCCAGCAGCCAAGAAGCGGGACCCGCCTACGAGCAGTACTTC.

This chain uses TRBV19 with TRBJ2-3; 8 bases align to TRBD1. In germline, CDR1 is LNHDA, CDR2 SQIVND (reference sequence). The CDR3 has 15 residues. Trimming cost V 1 base and J 8 bases; bases outside gene matches: 8. The CDR3 spells CASSIVGQGAGTQYF. CDR3 in DNA: TGTGCCAGTAGTATAGTCGGGCAGGGGGCGGGTACGCAGTATTTT.

This chain joins TRBV27 and TRBJ1-2, with D unclear. Germline V gene lookup returns CDR1 MNHEY and CDR2 SMNVEV (reference sequence). Trimming cost V 2 bases and J 8 bases, with 18 bases left between them. The CDR3 spans 15 residues. CDR3 DNA sequence: TGTGCCAGCAGTTTAGTCCGAAGCCCTCGGGAAGGCTACACCTTC. Encoded protein: CASSLVRSPREGYTF.

The rearrangement joins TRBV7-2 to TRBJ2-1, with 9 nucleotides matching TRBD1. V dropped 3 bases and J dropped 5; count of bases not matched to a gene: 5. The CDR3 is 15 residues long. In germline, CDR1 is SGHTA, CDR2 FQGNSA. DNA of the CDR3: TGTGCCAGCAGCTTGACAGGGGGGGCAAACAATGAGCAGTTCTTC. Translation gives CASSLTGGANNEQFF. The full variable domain, rest sourced from reference TRBV7-2 and TRBJ2-1, is GAGVSQSPSNKVTEKGKDVELRCDPISGHTALYWYRQSLGQGLEFLIYFQGNSAPDKSGLPSDRFSAERTGGSVSTLTIQRTQQEDSAVYLCASSLTGGANNEQFFGPGTRLTVL.

The sample holds one count of this clone. The rearrangement uses TRBV6-1 and TRBJ2-2, with D maybe TRBD2 (6 bases). The CDR3 has 15 amino acids. Germline V gives CDR1 MNHNS, CDR2 SASEGT. Trimming removed 2 bases from V and 5 bases from J, with 12 bases in between. The CDR3 DNA reads TGTGCCAGCAGTGAACAGGGAGGTTGGACCGGGGAGCTGTTTTTT. This translates into CASSEQGGWTGELFF.

This rearrangement joins TRBV6-5 to TRBJ2-7, with TRBD1 as a possible D gene (5 bases). The CDR3 length is 13 residues. V was shortened by 4 bases and J by 2 bases, with 9 bases between the two germline ends. The germline V gene has CDR1 MNHEY and CDR2 SVGAGI. The CDR3 DNA is TGTGCCAGCAGTTTAGACAGAACCTACGAGCAGTACTTC. Translation: CASSLDRTYEQYF.

The J gene is TRBJ1-5, the V gene TRBV12-5, with D hard to call. Germline CDR1 and CDR2: LGHNT and FRNRAP. There are 11 residues in the CDR3. The V and J ends lost 6 bases and 7 bases respectively, with 7 bases between them. CDR3 amino acids: CASGPFQPQHF. The DNA for the CDR3 is TGTGCTAGTGGCCCCTTCCAGCCCCAGCATTTT.

The chain employs TRBV9 and TRBJ2-5, with D possibly TRBD1 on 5 matching bases. The CDR3 spans 14 residues. Germline V gene data show CDR1 as SGDLS and CDR2 as YYNGEE. With 7 bases removed from V and 5 bases from J, the gap between germline ends came to 18 bases. In DNA form, the CDR3 reads TGTGCCAGCGGTCAGGGTCAGAAATCCGAGACCCAGTACTTC. This translates into CASGQGQKSETQYF.

This chain connects TRBV4-2 to TRBJ2-2, with D possibly TRBD2 on 6 matching bases. Germline V gene lookup returns CDR1 LGHNA and CDR2 YNFKEQ. The CDR3 runs 15 residues. Deletions cut 3 bases from V and 5 bases from J, with 13 bases between. The DNA for the CDR3 is TGTGCCAGCAGCCATAATCAAGGGAGGACCGGGGAGCTGTTTTTT. Its protein is CASSHNQGRTGELFF.

V is TRBV20-1 and J is TRBJ1-5; D uncertain. CDR1 and CDR2 (germline): DFQATT, SNEGSKA (reference sequence). V was pared by 3 bases and J by 0 bases, with 9 bases between. This CDR3 region has 14 residues. CDR3 coding DNA: TGCAGTGCTAGTTATAATCCTAGCAATCAGCCCCAGCATTTT. Protein sequence: CSASYNPSNQPQHF.

The chain recombines TRBV7-9 with TRBJ2-6; D gene uncertain. This CDR3 contains 15 residues. Between the trimmed V and J ends, which lost 3 bases and 2 bases, there was a span of 8 bases. Germline assignment: CDR1 SEHNR and CDR2 FQNEAQ (reference sequence). The CDR3 reads CASSFFWPGANVLTF. The CDR3 nucleotides read TGTGCCAGCAGCTTTTTTTGGCCTGGGGCCAACGTCCTGACTTTC.

This rearrangement joins TRBV18 to TRBJ2-6, with D possibly TRBD2 on 5 matching bases. CDR1 is KGHSH, CDR2 LQKENI, per germline. The CDR3 sequence is 15 residues long. V dropped 6 bases and J dropped 2 bases, with 11 bases sitting between them. CDR3 region: CASSGDRAGANVLTF. CDR3 in DNA: TGTGCCAGCTCCGGGGATAGGGCTGGGGCCAACGTCCTGACTTTC.

The V gene is TRBV7-2, the J gene TRBJ1-4; a weak D match, TRBD1 (5 bases). Per the germline V gene, CDR1 is SGHTA and CDR2 is FQGNSA. The CDR3 is 14 residues long. V lost 5 bases and J 8 bases, leaving 15 bases between the germline ends. CDR3 protein: CASSLGAVGEKLFF. CDR3 sequence (DNA): TGTGCCAGCAGCCTAGGGGCAGTAGGCGAAAAACTGTTTTTT.

This clone has a handful of counts. The gene calls are TRBV11-1 and TRBJ2-3, with TRBD2 matching over 9 bases. Germline assignment: CDR1 SGHAT and CDR2 FQDESV (reference sequence). Trimming removed 5 bases from V and 2 bases from J; junction bases left unmatched: 8. The CDR3 consists of 16 residues. CDR3 coding DNA: TGTGCCAGCAGCACCCCCCTAGCGGGGTTCACAGATACGCAGTATTTT. It codes for CASSTPLAGFTDTQYF.